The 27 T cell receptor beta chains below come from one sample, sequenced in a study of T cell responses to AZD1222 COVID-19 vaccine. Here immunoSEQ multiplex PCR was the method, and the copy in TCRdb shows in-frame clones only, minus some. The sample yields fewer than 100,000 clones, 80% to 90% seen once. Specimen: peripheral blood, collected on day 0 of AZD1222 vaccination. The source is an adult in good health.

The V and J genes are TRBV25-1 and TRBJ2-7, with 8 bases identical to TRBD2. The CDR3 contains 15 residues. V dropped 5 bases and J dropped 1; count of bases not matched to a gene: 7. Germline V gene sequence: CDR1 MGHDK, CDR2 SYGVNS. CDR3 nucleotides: TGTGCCAGCAGTCCCCGGGGGGGGCCTTCCTACGAGCAGTACTTC. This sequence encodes CASSPRGGPSYEQYF.

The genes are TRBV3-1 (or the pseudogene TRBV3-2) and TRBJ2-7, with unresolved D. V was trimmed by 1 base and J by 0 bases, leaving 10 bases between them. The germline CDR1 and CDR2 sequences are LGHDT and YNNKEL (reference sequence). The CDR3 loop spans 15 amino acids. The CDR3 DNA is TGTGCCAGCAGCCAAGGGGCAGGATTCTCCTACGAGCAGTACTTC. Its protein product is CASSQGAGFSYEQYF.

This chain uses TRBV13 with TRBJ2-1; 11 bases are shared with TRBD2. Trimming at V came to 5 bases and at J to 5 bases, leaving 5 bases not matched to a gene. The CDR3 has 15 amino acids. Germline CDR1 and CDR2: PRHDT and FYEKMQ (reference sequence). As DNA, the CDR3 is TGTGCCAGCAGCCGGACACTAGCGGGGGACAATGAGCAGTTCTTC. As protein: CASSRTLAGDNEQFF.

The CDR3 bases are TGTGCCAGCAGCCCCGGGCACGGAAACACCATATATTTT. The encoded protein is CASSPGHGNTIYF. The rearrangement uses TRBV7-3 and TRBJ1-3; D remains unclear. The germline CDR1 and CDR2 sequences are SGHTA and FQGTGA. V was trimmed by 5 bases and J by 4 bases, leaving 9 bases between them. This CDR3 contains 13 residues.

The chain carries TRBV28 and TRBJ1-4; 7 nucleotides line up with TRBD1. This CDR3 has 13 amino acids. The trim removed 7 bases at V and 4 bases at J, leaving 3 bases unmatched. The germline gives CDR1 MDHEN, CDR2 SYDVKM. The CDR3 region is CASNDRVNEKLFF. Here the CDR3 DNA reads TGTGCCAGCAATGACAGGGTTAATGAAAAACTGTTTTTT.

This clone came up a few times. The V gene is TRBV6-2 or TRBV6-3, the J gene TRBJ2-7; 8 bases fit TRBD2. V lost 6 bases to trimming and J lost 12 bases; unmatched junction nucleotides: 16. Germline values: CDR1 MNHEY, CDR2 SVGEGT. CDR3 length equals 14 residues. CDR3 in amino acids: CASSPPREAGAWYF. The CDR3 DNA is TGTGCCAGCAGCCCGCCCCGAGAAGCGGGGGCCTGGTACTTC.

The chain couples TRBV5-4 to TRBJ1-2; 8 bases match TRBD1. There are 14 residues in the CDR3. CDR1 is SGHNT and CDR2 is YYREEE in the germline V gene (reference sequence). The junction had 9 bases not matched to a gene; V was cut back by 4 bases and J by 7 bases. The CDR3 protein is CASSPRDRLVGYTF. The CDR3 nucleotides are TGTGCCAGCAGCCCGAGGGACAGGTTGGTTGGCTACACCTTC. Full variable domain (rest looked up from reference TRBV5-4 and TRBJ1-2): ETGVTQSPTHLIKTRGQQVTLRCSSQSGHNTVSWYQQALGQGPQFIFQYYREEENGRGNFPPRFSGLQFPNYSSELNVNALELDDSALYLCASSPRDRLVGYTFGSGTRLTVV.

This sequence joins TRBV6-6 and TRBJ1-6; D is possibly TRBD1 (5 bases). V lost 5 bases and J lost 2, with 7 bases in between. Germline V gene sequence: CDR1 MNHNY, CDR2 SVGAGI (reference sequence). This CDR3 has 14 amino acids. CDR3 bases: TGTGCCAGCAGTAGGGGTCCCTATAATTCACCCCTCCACTTT. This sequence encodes CASSRGPYNSPLHF.

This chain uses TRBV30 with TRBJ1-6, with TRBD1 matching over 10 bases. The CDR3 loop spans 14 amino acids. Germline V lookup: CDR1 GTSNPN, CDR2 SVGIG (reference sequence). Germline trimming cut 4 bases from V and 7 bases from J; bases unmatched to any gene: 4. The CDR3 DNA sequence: TGTGCCTGGAACAAGGGACAGGGGAATTCACCCCTCCACTTT. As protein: CAWNKGQGNSPLHF.

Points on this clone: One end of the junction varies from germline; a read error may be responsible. The DNA for the CDR3 is TGTGCTAGCAGCTTAAGTAGCGGGGGTTTCAACGAGCAGTACTTC. Protein sequence: CASSLSSGGFNEQYF. The V call is TRBV7-7, the J call TRBJ2-7; 9 bases map to TRBD2. CDR3 length: 15 residues. CDR1 is SSHAT and CDR2 is FNYEAQ in the germline V gene (reference sequence).

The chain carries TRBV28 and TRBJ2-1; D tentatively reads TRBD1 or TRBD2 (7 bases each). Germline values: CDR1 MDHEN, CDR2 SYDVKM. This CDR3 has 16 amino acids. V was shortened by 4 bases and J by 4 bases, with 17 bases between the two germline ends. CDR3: CASSSSGTDRYNEQFF. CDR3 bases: TGTGCCAGCAGTTCAAGCGGGACAGACCGATACAATGAGCAGTTCTTC.

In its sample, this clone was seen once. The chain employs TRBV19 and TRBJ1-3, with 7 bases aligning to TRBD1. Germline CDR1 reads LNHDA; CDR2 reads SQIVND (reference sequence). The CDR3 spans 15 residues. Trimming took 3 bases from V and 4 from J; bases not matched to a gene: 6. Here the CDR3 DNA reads TGTGCCAGTAGTATGGGCAGGGACAGAGGAAACACCATATATTTT. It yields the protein CASSMGRDRGNTIYF.

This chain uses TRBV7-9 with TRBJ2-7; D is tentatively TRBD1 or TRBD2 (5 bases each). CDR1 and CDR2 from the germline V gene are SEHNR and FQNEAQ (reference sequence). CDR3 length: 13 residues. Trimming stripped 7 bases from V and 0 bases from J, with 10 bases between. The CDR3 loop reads CASKGDSSYEQYF. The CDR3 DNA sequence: TGTGCCAGCAAGGGAGACAGCTCCTACGAGCAGTACTTC.

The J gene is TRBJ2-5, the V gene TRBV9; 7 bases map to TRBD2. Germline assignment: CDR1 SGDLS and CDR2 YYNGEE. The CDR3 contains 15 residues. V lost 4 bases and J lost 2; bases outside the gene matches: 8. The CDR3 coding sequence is TGTGCCAGCAGCCGACGGGAGGAACCGCAAGAGACCCAGTACTTC. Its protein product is CASSRREEPQETQYF. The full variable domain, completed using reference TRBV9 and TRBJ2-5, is DSGVTQTPKHLITATGQRVTLRCSPRSGDLSVYWYQQSLDQGLQFLIQYYNGEERAKGNILERFSAQQFPDLHSELNLSSLELGDSALYFCASSRREEPQETQYFGPGTRLLVL.

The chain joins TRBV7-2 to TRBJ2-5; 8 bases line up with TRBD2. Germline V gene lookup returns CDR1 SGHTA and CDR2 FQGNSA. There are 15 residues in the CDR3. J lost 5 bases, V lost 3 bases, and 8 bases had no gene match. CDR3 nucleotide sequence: TGTGCCAGCAGCTTGGGCCGGGGGGGCCCGGAGACCCAGTACTTC. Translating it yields CASSLGRGGPETQYF.

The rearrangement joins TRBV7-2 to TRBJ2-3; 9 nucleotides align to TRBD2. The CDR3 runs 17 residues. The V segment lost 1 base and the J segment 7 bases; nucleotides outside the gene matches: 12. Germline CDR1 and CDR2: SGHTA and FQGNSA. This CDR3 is CASSLDLAGSGSNTQYF. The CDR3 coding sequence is TGTGCCAGCAGCTTAGATCTAGCGGGGTCCGGTTCGAATACGCAGTATTTT. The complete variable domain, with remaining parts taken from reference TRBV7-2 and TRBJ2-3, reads GAGVSQSPSNKVTEKGKDVELRCDPISGHTALYWYRQSLGQGLEFLIYFQGNSAPDKSGLPSDRFSAERTGGSVSTLTIQRTQQEDSAVYLCASSLDLAGSGSNTQYFGPGTRLTVL.

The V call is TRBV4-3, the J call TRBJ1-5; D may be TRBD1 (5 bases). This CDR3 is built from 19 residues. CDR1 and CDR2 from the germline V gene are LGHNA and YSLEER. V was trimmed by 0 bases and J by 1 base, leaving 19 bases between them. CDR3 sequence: CASSQDWPRGGSSNQPQHF. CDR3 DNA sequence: TGCGCCAGCAGCCAAGATTGGCCCCGGGGGGGGTCCAGCAATCAGCCCCAGCATTTT.

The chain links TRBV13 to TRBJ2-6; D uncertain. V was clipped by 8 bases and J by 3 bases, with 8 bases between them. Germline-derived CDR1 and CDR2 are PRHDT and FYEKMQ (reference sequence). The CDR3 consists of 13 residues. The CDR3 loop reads CASFLFGANVLTF. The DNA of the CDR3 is TGTGCCAGCTTCCTCTTTGGGGCCAACGTCCTGACTTTC.

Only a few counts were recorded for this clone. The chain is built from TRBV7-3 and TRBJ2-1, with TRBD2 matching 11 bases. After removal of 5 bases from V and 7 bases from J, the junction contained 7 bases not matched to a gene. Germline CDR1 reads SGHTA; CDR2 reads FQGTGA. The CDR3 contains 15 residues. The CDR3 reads CASSLHSGGVNEQFF. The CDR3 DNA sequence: TGTGCCAGCAGCCTCCATAGCGGGGGGGTGAATGAGCAGTTCTTC. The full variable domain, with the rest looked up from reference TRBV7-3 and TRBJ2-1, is GAGVSQTPSNKVTEKGKYVELRCDPISGHTALYWYRQSLGQGPEFLIYFQGTGAADDSGLPNDRFFAVRPEGSVSTLKIQRTERGDSAVYLCASSLHSGGVNEQFFGPGTRLTVL.

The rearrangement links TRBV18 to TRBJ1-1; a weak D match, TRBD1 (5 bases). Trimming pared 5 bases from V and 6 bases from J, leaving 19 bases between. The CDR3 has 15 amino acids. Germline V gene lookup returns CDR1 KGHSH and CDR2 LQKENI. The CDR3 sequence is CASSSSGTGISEAFF. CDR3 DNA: TGTGCCAGCTCATCCTCCGGGACCGGGATTTCTGAAGCTTTCTTT.

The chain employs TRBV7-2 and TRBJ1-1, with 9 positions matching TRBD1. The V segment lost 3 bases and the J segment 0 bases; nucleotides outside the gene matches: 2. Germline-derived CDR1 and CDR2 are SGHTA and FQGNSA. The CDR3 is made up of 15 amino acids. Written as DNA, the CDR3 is TGTGCCAGCAGCTTTGGACAGGGGCTGAACACTGAAGCTTTCTTT. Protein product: CASSFGQGLNTEAFF.

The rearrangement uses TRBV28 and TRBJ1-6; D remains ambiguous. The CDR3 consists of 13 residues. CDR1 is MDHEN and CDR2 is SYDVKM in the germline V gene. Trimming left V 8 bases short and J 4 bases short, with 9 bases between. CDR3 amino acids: CASAVGYNSPLHF. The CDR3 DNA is TGTGCCAGCGCGGTGGGGTATAATTCACCCCTCCACTTT.

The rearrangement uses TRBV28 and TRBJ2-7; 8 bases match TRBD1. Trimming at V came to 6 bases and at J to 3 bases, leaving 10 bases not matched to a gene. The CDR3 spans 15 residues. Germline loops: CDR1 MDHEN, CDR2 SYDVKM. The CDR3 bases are TGTGCCAGCAGACCCAGCTACAGGGGGTTCTACGAGCAGTACTTC. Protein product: CASRPSYRGFYEQYF.

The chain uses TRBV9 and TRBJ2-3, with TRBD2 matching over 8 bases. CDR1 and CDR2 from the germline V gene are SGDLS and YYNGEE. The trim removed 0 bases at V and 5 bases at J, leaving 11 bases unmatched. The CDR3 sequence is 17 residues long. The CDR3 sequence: CASSVGLFGLAKDTQYF. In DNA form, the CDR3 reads TGTGCCAGCAGCGTAGGCCTCTTTGGACTAGCAAAAGATACGCAGTATTTT.

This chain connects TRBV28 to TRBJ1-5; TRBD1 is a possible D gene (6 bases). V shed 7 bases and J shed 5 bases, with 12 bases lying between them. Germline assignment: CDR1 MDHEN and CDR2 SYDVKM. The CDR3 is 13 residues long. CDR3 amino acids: CASIGGLDQPQHF. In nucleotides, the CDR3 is TGTGCCAGCATAGGGGGGCTGGATCAGCCCCAGCATTTT.

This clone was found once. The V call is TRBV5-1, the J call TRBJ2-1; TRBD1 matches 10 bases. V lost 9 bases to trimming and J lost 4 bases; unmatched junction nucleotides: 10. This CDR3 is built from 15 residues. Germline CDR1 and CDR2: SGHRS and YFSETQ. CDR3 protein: CATTRGTGVYNEQFF. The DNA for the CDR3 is TGCGCCACCACCCGCGGGACAGGGGTTTACAATGAGCAGTTCTTC.

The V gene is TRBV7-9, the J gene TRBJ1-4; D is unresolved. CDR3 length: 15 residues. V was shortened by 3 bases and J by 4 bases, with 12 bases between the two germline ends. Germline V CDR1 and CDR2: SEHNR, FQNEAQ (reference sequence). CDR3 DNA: TGTGCCAGCAGCTTCACGGCCGCTTATAATGAAAAACTGTTTTTT. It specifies CASSFTAAYNEKLFF.